This T cell receptor beta chain is from a study of CD8 T cells in ankylosing spondylitis. General study results and limits: The study identified a TCR beta motif of several highly homologous variants that appeared characteristic of ankylosing spondylitis blood. Researchers reportedly found disease-linked clones significantly enriched in matched ankylosing spondylitis synovial fluid.

Generation of TCR beta libraries employed quantitative 5'-RACE incorporating molecular barcodes. TCRdb reprocessed the 5' RACE reads via MiXCR and lists one record per CDR3 protein. The sample lists some 840,000 distinct CDR3 sequences; about 11% were seen once. The germline CDR1 and CDR2 sequences are SGHNT and YYREEE (reference sequence). The CDR3 consists of 16 residues. V shed 0 bases, J shed 4 bases, and the junction held 4 bases outside the gene matches. With respect to this clonotype: The antigen is not known.

The sample comprised blood, either unsorted or a sorted T cell fraction (not recorded which). The receptor was isolated from a male donor with ankylosing spondylitis. The V and J genes are TRBV5-4 and TRBJ2-1; TRBD2 matches 10 bases. CDR3 DNA: TGTGCCAGCAGCTTGGGAACTAGCGGGGTTTACAATGAGCAGTTCTTC. This gives the protein CASSLGTSGVYNEQFF.